The present entry profiles one T cell receptor (beta chain) with its context. Its antigen is currently unknown. The naive CD8 population came from CD45RO-negative cells selected for CCR7, without terminally differentiated effector memory CD45RA+ cells. All participating donors were Caucasian adults from Nashville, Tennessee. CDR1 and CDR2 from the germline V gene are LGHNA and YSLEER. The CDR3 length is 17 residues. The V gene lost 3 bases and the J gene lost 0 bases, with 12 bases spanning the gap. Measured with immunoSEQ multiplex PCR; TCRdb has only the in-frame clones, and not every one. The repertoire consists of around 2,000,000 clones, with less than 95% occurring once and the leading ten covering around 1.1%. This sample was taken from a study of shared clonotypes between healthy human individuals. About the research overall: The plates for each donor numbered three CD4 naive, three CD4 memory, two CD8 naive and one CD8 memory.

Overall study results and limits: The rarefaction results pointed to incomplete sorted-subset sequencing despite large depth.

The chain uses TRBV4-3 and TRBJ1-6; D possibly corresponds to TRBD1 (6 bases). This TCR came from a man younger than 35 in good health. Specimen: naive CD8+ T cells sorted from blood. CDR3 protein: CASSQAGGDSYNSPLHF. The DNA for the CDR3 is TGCGCCAGCAGCCAGGCGGGGGGCGACTCCTATAATTCACCCCTCCACTTT.